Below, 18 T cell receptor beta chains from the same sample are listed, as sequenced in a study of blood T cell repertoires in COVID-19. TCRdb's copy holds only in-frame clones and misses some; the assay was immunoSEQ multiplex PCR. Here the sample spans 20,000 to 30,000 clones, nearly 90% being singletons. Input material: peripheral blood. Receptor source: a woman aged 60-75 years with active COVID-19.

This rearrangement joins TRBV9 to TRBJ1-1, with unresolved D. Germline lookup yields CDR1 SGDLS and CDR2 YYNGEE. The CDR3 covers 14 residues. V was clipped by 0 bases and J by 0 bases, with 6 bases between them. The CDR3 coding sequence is TGTGCCAGCAGCGTAGCCGGTCTGAACACTGAAGCTTTCTTT. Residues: CASSVAGLNTEAFF.

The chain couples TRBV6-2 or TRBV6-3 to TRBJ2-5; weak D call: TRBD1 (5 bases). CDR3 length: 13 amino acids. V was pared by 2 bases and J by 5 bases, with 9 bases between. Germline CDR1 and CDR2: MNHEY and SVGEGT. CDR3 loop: CASSYGASETQYF. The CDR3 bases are TGTGCCAGCAGTTACGGGGCCTCGGAGACCCAGTACTTC.

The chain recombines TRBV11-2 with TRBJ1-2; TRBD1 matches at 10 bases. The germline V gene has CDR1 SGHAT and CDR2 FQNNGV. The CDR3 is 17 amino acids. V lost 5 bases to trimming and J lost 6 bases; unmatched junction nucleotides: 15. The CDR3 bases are TGTGCCAGCAGCCCTAATTGGGACAGGGGAGATCAGGATGGCTACACCTTC. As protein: CASSPNWDRGDQDGYTF.

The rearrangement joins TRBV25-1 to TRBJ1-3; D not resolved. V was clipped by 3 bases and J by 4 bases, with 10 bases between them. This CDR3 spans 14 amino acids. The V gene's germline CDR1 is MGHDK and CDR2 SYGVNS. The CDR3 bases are TGTGCCAGCAGTGACCCGGGGAGAGGAAACACCATATATTTT. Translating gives CASSDPGRGNTIYF. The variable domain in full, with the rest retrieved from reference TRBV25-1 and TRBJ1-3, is EADIYQTPRYLVIGTGKKITLECSQTMGHDKMYWYQQDPGMELHLIHYSYGVNSTEKGDLSSESTVSRIRTEHFPLTLESARPSHTSQYLCASSDPGRGNTIYFGEGSWLTVV.

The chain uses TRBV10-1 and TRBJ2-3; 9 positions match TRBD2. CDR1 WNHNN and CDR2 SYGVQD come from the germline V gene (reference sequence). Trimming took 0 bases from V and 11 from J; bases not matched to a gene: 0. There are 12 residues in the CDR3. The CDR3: CASSESTSGQYF. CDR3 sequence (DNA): TGCGCCAGCAGTGAGTCGACTAGCGGGCAGTATTTT.

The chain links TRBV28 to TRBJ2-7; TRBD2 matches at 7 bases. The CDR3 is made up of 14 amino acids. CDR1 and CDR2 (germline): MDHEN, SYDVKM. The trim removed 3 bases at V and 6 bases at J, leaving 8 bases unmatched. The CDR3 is CASSLLRESGEQYF. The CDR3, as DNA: TGTGCCAGCAGTTTGTTGCGGGAGTCGGGCGAGCAGTACTTC.

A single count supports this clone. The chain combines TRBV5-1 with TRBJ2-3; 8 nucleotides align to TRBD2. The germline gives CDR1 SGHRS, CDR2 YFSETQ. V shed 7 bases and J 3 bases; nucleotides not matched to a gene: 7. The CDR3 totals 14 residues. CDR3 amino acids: CASSLAGGTDTQYF. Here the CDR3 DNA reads TGCGCCAGCTCTCTGGCGGGAGGTACAGATACGCAGTATTTT.

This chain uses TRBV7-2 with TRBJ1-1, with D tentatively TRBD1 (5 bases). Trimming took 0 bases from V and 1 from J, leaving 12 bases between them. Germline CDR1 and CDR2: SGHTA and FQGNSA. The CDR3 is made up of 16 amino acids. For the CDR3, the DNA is TGTGCCAGCAGCTTAGCGAGGATAAGGGGGAACACTGAAGCTTTCTTT. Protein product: CASSLARIRGNTEAFF.

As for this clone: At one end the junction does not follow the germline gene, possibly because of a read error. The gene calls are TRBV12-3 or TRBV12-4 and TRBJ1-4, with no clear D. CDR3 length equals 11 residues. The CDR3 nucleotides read TGTGCCAGCAGTTTCGGTGAAAAGCTGTTTTTT. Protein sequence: CASSFGEKLFF.

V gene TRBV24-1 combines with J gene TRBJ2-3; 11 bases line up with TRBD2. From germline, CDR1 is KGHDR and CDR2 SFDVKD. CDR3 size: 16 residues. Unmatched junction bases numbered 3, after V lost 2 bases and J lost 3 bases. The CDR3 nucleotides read TGTGCCACCAGTGATTATGGGACTAGCGGAACAGATACGCAGTATTTT. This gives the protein CATSDYGTSGTDTQYF.

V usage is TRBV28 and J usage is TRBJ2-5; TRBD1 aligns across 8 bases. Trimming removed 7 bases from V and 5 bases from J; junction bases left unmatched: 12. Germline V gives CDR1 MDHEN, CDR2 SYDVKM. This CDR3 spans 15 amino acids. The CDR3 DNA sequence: TGTGCCAGCACCACAATCCAGGGGGCTGGGGAGACCCAGTACTTC. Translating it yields CASTTIQGAGETQYF.

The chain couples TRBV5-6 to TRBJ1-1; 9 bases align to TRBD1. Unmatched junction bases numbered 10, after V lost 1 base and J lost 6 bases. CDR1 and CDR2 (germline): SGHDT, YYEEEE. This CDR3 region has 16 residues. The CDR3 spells CASSLFRDRVRAEAFF. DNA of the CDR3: TGTGCCAGCAGCTTGTTTAGGGACAGGGTACGGGCTGAAGCTTTCTTT.

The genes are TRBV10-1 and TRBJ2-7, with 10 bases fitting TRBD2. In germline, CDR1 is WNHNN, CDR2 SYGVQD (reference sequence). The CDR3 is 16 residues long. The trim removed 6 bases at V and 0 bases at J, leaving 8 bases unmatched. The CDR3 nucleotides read TGCGCCAGCAGAGAAAAAGCTAGCGGGAGCTCCTACGAGCAGTACTTC. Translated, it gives CASREKASGSSYEQYF.

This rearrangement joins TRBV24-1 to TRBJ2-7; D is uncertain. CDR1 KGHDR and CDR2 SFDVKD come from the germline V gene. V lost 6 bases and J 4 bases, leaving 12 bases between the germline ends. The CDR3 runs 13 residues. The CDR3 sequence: CATSNSNRYEQYF. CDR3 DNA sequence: TGTGCCACCAGTAACAGTAATCGGTACGAGCAGTACTTC.

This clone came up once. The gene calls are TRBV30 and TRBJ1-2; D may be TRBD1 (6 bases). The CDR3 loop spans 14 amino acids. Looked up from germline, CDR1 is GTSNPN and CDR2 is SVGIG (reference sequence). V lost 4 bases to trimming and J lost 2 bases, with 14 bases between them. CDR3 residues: CAWTGAENNYGYTF. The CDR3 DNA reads TGTGCCTGGACAGGGGCAGAAAACAACTATGGCTACACCTTC.

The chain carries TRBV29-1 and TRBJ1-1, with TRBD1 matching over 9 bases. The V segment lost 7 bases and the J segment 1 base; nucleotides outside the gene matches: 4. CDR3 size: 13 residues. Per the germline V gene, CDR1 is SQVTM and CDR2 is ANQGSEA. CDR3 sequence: CSASTGGNTEAFF. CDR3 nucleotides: TGCAGCGCTTCGACAGGGGGGAACACTGAAGCTTTCTTT.

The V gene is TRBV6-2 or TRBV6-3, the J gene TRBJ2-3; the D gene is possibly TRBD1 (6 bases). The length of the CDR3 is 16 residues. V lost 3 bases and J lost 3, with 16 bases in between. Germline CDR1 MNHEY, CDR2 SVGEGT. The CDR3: CASSYLGQGQTDTQYF. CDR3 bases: TGTGCCAGCAGTTATTTGGGCCAGGGACAAACAGATACGCAGTATTTT.

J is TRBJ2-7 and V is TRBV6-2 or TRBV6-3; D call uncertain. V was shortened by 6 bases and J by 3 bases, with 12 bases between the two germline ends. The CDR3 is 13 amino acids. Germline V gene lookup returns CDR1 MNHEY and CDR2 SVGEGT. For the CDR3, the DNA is TGTGCCAGCAGCTTCTCGACAAACTACGAGCAGTACTTC. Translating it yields CASSFSTNYEQYF.